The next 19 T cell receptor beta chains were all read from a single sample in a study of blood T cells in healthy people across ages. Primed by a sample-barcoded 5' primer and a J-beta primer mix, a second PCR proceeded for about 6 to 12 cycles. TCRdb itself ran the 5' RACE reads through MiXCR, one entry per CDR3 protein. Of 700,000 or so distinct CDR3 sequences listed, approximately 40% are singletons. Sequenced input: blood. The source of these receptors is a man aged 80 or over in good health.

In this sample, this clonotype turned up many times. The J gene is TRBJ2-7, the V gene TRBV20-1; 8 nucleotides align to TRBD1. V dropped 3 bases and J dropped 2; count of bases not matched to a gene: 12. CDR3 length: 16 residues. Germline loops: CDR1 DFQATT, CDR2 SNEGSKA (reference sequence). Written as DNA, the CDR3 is TGCAGTGCTAGTCGACCTGACAGGGGCGTCGCCTACGAGCAGTACTTC. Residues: CSASRPDRGVAYEQYF.

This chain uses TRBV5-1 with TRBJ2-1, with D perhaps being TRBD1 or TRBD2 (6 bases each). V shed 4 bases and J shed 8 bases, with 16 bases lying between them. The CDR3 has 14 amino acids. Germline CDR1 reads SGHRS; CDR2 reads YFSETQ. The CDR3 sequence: CASSTASGGHEQFF. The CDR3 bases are TGCGCCAGCAGCACGGCTAGTGGGGGGCATGAGCAGTTCTTC.

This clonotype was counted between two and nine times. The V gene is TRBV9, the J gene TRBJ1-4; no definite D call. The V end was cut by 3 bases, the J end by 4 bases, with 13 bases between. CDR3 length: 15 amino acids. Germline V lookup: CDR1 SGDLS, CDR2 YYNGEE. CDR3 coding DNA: TGTGCCAGCAGCGCCCTTGTGGGATTTAATGAAAAACTGTTTTTT. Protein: CASSALVGFNEKLFF.

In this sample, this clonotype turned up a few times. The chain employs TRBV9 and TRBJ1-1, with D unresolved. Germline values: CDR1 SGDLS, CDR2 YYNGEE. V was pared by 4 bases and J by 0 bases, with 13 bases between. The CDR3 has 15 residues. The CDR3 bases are TGTGCCAGCAGCCCCAGTGAACTAATGAACACTGAAGCTTTCTTT. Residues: CASSPSELMNTEAFF.

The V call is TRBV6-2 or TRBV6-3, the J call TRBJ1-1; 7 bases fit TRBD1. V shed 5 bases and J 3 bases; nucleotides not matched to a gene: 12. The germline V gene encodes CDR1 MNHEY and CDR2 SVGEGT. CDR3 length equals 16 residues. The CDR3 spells CASSKTGVSSDTEAFF. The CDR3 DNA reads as TGTGCCAGCAGTAAAACAGGGGTCAGTAGCGACACTGAAGCTTTCTTT.

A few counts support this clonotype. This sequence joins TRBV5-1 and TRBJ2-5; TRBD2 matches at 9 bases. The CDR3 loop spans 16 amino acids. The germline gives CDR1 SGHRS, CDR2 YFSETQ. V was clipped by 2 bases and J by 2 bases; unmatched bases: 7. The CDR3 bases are TGCGCCAGCAGCTTAGCCGGGACTAGCATTCAAGAGACCCAGTACTTC. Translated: CASSLAGTSIQETQYF.

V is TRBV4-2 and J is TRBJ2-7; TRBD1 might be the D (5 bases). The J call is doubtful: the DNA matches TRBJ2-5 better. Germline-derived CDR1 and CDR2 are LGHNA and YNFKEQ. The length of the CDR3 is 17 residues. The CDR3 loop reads CASSQQPSRTIKETQYF. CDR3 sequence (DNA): TGTGCCAGCAGCCAGCAACCAAGTAGGACAATAAAAGAGACCCAGTACTTC.

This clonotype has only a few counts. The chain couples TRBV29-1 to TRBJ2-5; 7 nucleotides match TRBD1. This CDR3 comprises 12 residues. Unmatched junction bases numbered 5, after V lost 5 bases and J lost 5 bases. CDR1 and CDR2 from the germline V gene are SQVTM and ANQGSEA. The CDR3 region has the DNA TGCAGCGTTCAGGGGGTTGGGGAGACCCAGTACTTC. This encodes CSVQGVGETQYF. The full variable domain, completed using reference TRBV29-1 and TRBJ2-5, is SAVISQKPSRDICQRGTSLTIQCQVDSQVTMMFWYRQQPGQSLTLIATANQGSEATYESGFVIDKFPISRPNLTFSTLTVSNMSPEDSSIYLCSVQGVGETQYFGPGTRLLVL.

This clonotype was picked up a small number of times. The CDR3 nucleotides are TGTGCTAGTGGTCTCCAAGGTGGAGGTTTAGCGGGGGGTACCCAGTACTTC. It yields the protein CASGLQGGGLAGGTQYF. The chain uses TRBV12-5 and TRBJ2-5, with 10 bases aligning to TRBD2. Germline assignment: CDR1 LGHNT and CDR2 FRNRAP. V shed 5 bases, J shed 8 bases, and the junction held 17 bases outside the gene matches. This CDR3 is built from 17 residues. Full variable domain (outside the CDR3, taken from reference TRBV12-5 and TRBJ2-5): DARVTQTPRHKVTEMGQEVTMRCQPILGHNTVFWYRQTMMQGLELLAYFRNRAPLDDSGMPKDRFSAEMPDATLATLKIQPSEPRDSAVYFCASGLQGGGLAGGTQYFGPGTRLLVL.

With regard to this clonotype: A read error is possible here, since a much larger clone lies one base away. CDR3 loop: CASSDTRVNYEQYF. The CDR3 DNA reads TGTGCCAGCAGTGACACCAGGGTTAACTACGAGCAGTACTTC. The chain has TRBV28 and TRBJ2-7; a weak D match, TRBD1 (5 bases). The germline V gene has CDR1 MDHEN and CDR2 SYDVKM. V was cut by 5 bases and J by 3 bases, with 14 bases left in between. The CDR3 length is 14 residues.

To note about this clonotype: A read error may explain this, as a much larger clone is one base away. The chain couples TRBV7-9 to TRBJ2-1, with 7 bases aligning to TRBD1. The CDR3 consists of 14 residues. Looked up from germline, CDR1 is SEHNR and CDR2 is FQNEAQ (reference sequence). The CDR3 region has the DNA TGTGCCGGCAGCTTAGAGACAGGGAAGGATGAGCAGTTCTTC. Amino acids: CAGSLETGKDEQFF.

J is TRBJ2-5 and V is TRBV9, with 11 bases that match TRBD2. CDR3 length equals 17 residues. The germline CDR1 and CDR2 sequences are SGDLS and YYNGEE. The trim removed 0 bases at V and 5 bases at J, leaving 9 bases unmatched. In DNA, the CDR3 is TGTGCCAGCAGCGTAGTTGGTAGCGGGGGGGCATCGGAGACCCAGTACTTC. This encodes CASSVVGSGGASETQYF.

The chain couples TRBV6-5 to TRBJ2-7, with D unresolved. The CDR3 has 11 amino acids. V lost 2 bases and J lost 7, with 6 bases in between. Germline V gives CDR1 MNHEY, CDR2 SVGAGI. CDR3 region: CASSYRSEQYF. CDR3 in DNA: TGTGCCAGCAGTTACCGATCAGAGCAGTACTTC.

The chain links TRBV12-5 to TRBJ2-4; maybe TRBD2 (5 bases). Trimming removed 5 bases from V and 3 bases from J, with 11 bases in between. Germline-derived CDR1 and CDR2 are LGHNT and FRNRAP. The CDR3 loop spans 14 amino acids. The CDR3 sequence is CASGETRGKNIQYF. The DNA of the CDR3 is TGTGCTAGTGGTGAGACCCGGGGCAAAAACATTCAGTACTTC.

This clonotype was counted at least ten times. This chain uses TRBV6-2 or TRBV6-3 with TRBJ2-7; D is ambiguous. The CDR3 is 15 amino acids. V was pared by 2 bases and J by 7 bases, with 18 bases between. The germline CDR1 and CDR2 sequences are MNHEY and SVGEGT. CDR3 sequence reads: CASSYPRDRPAEQYF. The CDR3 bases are TGTGCCAGCAGTTACCCCCGAGACCGCCCGGCAGAGCAGTACTTC.

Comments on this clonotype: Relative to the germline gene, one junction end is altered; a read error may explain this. Written as DNA, the CDR3 is TGTGCCAGCAGTTTGTCGCAGGGACTAGCGGGAGGTCTCTACAGTGAGCAGTTCTTC. Translating gives CASSLSQGLAGGLYSEQFF. The rearrangement uses TRBV27 and TRBJ2-1; 15 positions agree with TRBD2. There are 19 residues in the CDR3. Germline V gives CDR1 MNHEY, CDR2 SMNVEV (reference sequence).

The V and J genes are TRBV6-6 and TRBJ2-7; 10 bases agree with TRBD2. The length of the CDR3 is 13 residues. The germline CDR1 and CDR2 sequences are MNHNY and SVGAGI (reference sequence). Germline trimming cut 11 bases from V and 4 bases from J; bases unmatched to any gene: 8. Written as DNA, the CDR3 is TGTGCCGTCGGGGCTAGCGGGAGTTACGAGCAGTACTTC. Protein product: CAVGASGSYEQYF.

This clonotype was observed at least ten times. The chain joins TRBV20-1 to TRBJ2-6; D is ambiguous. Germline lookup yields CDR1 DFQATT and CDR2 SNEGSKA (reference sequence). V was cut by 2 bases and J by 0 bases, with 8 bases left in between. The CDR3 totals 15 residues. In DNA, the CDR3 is TGCAGTGCTAGATCTGACGGCTCTGGGGCCAACGTCCTGACTTTC. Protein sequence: CSARSDGSGANVLTF.

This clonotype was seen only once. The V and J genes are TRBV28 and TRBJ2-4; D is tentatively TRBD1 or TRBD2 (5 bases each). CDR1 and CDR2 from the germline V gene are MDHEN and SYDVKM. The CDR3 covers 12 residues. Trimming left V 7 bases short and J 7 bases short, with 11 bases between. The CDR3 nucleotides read TGTGCCAGCACCGGGACGATTAACATTCAGTACTTC. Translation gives CASTGTINIQYF.